This entry lists 2 T cell receptor beta chains sequenced from one sample in a study of T-cell reconstitution after alpha-beta-depleted transplantation in children. The TCRbeta library was prepared with unique molecular identifiers. Each CDR3 protein gets one entry after TCRdb re-called the PCR reads with MiXCR. In the table there are hundreds of thousands of distinct CDR3 sequences, 32% of which are singletons. The specimen was PBMCs from the stem cell graft donor, collected from the stem cell graft. All receptors come from a human donor who donated a stem cell graft to a child with aplastic anemia.

This chain links TRBV12-3 or TRBV12-4 with TRBJ1-2; D ambiguous. The length of the CDR3 is 16 residues. The CDR3 nucleotides are TGTGCGGACTCCCCCGTCGGGTCTGTTTCTAACTATGGCTACACCTTC. It yields the protein CADSPVGSVSNYGYTF.

This clonotype has only a few counts. The CDR3 sequence is CASSLGTGDLNYGYTF. The DNA for the CDR3 is TGTGCCAGCAGTTTGGGGACAGGGGACCTTAACTATGGCTACACCTTC. V is TRBV12-3 or TRBV12-4 and J is TRBJ1-2; 10 positions agree with TRBD1. V shed 3 bases, J shed 1 base, and the junction held 5 bases outside the gene matches. This CDR3 contains 16 residues.